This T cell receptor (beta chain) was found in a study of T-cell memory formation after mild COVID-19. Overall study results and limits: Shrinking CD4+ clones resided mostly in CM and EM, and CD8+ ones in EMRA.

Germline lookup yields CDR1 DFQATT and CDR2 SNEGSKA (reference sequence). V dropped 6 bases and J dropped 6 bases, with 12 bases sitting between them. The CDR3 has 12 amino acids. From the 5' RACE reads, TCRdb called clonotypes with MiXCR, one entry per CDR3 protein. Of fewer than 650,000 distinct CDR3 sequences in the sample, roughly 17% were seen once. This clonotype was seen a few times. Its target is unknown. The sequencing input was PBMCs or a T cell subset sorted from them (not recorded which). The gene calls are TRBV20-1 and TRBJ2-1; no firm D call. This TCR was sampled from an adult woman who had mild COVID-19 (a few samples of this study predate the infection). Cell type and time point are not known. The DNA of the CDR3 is TGCAGTGCCCCCACTCCTCGCAATGAGCAGTTCTTC. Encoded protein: CSAPTPRNEQFF.